The sequence of this TCR beta chain was determined in a study of T cell responses to AZD1222 COVID-19 vaccine. Study outcomes and limitations: With dominance at 160-218 and 743-854, vaccine-associated CD4 TCRs spanned spike.

With regard to this clone: The antigen is undetermined.

TCRdb's table, derived via immunoSEQ multiplex PCR, lists solely in-frame clones and lacks some. The table lists 110,000 to 150,000 clones, about nine tenths of them singletons, with about 3.5% in the top ten. Material: peripheral blood, obtained 28 days after the second AZD1222 dose. The TCR sequence derives from an adult who received the AZD1222 COVID-19 vaccine.

CDR3 DNA sequence: TGCGCCAGCAGTGCCGGGACAGCCTATGGCTACACCTTC. This codes for CASSAGTAYGYTF. V usage is TRBV10-2 and J usage is TRBJ1-2; TRBD1 aligns across 7 bases. Germline lookup yields CDR1 WSHSY and CDR2 SAAADI. The V segment lost 4 bases and the J segment 4 bases; nucleotides outside the gene matches: 3. This CDR3 is 13 amino acids long.